Listed here is a single TCR beta chain. The sample belongs to a study of blood T cell repertoires in COVID-19. For the study at large: Acute and convalescent COVID-19 samples came from the United States, Italy and Spain.

Categorization into cohorts depended on clinical history that participants reported. CDR1 and CDR2 from the germline V gene are MNHEY and SMNVEV (reference sequence). The CDR3 is 13 amino acids. With V trimmed by 5 bases and J by 4 bases, 2 bases remained unmatched. Original handling: Amplification of reference gene primers was used by the study to estimate nucleated cell counts. Using immunoSEQ multiplex PCR, the repertoire was profiled, and TCRdb retains in-frame clones only, with some absent. Clonal size and the V and J genes are those of that table, whereas D and trimming came from the DNA. The data hold fewer than 300,000 clones, with approximately 90% observed a single time.

The sequenced sample was PBMCs or T cells enriched from blood (not recorded which). The rearrangement joins TRBV27 to TRBJ1-2; the match to TRBD1 covers 9 bases. This clonotype was sampled from a woman aged 40 to 50 with acute COVID-19. CDR3 nucleotides: TGTGCCAGCAGTACAGGGGGCCTCTATGGCTACACCTTC. It encodes CASSTGGLYGYTF.